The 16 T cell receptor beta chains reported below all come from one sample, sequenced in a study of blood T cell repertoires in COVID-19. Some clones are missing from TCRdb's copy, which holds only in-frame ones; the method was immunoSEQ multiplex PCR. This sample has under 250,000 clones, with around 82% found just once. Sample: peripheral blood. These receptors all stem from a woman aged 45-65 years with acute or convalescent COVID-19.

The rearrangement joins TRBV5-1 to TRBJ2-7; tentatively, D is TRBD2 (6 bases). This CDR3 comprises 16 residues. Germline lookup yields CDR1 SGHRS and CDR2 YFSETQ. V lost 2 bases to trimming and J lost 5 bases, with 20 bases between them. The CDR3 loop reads CASSFRSTSRSNEQYF. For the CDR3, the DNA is TGCGCCAGCAGCTTTCGGAGTACTAGCCGTTCGAACGAGCAGTACTTC.

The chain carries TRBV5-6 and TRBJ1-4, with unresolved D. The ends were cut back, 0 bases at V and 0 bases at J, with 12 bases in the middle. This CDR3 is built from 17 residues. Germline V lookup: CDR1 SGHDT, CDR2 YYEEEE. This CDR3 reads CASSLAMQTATNEKLFF. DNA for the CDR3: TGTGCCAGCAGCTTGGCGATGCAGACTGCAACTAATGAAAAACTGTTTTTT.

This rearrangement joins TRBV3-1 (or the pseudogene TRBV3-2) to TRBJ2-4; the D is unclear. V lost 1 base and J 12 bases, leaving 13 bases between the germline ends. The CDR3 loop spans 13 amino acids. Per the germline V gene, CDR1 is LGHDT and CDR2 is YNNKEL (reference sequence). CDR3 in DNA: TGTGCCAGCAGCCAAGGTGTCACCCAGGCTCAGTACTTC. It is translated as CASSQGVTQAQYF.

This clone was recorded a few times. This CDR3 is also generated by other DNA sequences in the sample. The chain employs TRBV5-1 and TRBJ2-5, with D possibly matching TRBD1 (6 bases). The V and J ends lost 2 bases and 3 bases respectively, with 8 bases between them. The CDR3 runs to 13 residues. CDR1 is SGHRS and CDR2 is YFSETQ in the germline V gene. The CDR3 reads CASSLQGEETQYF. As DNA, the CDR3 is TGCGCCAGCAGCTTACAGGGCGAAGAGACCCAGTACTTC. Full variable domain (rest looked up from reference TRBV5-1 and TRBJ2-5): KAGVTQTPRYLIKTRGQQVTLSCSPISGHRSVSWYQQTPGQGLQFLFEYFSETQRNKGNFPGRFSGRQFSNSRSEMNVSTLELGDSALYLCASSLQGEETQYFGPGTRLLVL.

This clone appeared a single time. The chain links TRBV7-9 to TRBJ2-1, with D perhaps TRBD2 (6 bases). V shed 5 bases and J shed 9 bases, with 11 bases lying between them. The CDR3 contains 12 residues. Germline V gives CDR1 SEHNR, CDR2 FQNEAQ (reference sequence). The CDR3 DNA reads TGTGCCAGCAGCCCAGTGGGGGGTGAGCAGTTCTTC. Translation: CASSPVGGEQFF.

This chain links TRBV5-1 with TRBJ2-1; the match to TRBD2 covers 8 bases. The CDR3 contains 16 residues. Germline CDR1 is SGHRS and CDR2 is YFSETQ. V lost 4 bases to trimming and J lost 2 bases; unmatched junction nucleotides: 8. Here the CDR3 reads CASSPLARGAYNEQFF. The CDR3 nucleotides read TGCGCCAGCAGCCCCTTGGCGCGGGGGGCCTACAATGAGCAGTTCTTC.

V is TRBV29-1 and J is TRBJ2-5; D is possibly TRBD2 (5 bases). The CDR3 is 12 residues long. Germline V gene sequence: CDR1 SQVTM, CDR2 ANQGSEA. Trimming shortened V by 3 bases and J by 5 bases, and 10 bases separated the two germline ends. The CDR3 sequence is CSVEGGLETQYF. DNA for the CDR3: TGCAGCGTTGAGGGCGGGCTTGAGACCCAGTACTTC.

DNA of the CDR3: TGCGCCAGCAGCCGCCGGGACAGCTATGGCTACACCTTC. Protein product: CASSRRDSYGYTF. The chain joins TRBV5-1 to TRBJ1-2; TRBD1 matches at 7 bases. Trimming removed 4 bases from V and 4 bases from J; junction bases left unmatched: 4. Looked up from germline, CDR1 is SGHRS and CDR2 is YFSETQ. The CDR3 runs 13 residues.

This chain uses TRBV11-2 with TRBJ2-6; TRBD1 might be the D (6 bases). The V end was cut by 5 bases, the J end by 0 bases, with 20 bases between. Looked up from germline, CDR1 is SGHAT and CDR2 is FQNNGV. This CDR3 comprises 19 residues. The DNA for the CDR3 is TGTGCCAGCAGCCAAGGTATAGGGACATCCGTCTCTGGGGCCAACGTCCTGACTTTC. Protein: CASSQGIGTSVSGANVLTF.

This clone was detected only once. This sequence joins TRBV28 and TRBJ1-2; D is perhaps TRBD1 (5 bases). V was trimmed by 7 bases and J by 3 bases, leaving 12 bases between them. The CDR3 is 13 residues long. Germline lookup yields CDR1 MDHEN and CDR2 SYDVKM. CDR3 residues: CASTGGADYGYTF. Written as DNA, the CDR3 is TGTGCCAGCACGGGGGGAGCTGACTATGGCTACACCTTC.

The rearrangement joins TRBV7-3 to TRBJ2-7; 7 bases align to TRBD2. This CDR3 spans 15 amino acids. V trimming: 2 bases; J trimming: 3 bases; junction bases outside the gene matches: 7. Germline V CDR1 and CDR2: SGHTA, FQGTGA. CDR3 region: CASSLGAGGSYEQYF. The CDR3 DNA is TGTGCCAGCAGCTTAGGAGCAGGCGGGAGCTACGAGCAGTACTTC.

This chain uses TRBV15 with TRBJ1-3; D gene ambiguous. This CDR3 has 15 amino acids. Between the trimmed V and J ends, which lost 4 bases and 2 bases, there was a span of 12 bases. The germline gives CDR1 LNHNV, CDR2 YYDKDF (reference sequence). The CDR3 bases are TGTGCCACCAGCACTGACTACTACACTGGAAACACCATATATTTT. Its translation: CATSTDYYTGNTIYF.

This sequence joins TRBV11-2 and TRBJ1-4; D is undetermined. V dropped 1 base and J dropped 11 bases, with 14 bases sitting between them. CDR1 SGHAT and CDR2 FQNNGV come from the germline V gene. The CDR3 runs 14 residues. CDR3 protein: CASSLVGGLGKLFF. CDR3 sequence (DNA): TGTGCCAGCAGCTTAGTGGGCGGGTTGGGGAAACTGTTTTTT.

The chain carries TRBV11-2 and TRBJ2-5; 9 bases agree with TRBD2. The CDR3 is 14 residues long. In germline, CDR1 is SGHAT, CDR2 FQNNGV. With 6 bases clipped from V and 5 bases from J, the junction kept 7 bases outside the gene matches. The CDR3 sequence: CASSDSGGAETQYF. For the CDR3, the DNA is TGTGCCAGCAGTGATAGCGGGGGCGCGGAGACCCAGTACTTC.

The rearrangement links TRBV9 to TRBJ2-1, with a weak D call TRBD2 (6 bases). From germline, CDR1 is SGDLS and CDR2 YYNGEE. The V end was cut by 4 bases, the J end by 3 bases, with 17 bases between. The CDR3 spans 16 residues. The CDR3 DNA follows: TGTGCCAGCAGCCCCTTTCGGCGGGGCGACTACAATGAGCAGTTCTTC. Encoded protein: CASSPFRRGDYNEQFF.

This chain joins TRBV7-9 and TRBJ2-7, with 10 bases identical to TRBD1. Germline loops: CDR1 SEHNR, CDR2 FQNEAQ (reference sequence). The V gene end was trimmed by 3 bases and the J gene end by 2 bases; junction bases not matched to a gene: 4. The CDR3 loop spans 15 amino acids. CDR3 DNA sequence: TGTGCCAGCAGCTTCGACAGGGGGCTGACCTACGAGCAGTACTTC. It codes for CASSFDRGLTYEQYF.